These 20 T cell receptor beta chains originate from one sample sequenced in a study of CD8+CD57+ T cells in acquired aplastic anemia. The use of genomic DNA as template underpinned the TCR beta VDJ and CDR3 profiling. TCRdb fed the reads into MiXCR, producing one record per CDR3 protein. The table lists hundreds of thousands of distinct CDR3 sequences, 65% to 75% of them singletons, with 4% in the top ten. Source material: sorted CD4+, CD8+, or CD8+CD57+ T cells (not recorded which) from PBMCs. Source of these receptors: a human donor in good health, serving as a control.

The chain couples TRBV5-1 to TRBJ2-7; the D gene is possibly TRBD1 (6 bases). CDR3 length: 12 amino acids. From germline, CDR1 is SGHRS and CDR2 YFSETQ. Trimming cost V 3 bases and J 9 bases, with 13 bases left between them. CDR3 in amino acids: CASSSTGKGQYF. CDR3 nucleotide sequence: TGCGCCAGCAGCTCCACAGGGAAGGGGCAGTACTTC.

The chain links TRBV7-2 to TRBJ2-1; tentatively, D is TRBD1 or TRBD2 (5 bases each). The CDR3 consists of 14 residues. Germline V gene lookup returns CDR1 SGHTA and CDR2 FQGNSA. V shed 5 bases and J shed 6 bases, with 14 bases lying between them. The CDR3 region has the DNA TGTGCCAGCAGCGCAGGGACGGGCGTCAATGAGCAGTTCTTC. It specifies CASSAGTGVNEQFF. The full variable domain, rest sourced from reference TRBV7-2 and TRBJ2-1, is GAGVSQSPSNKVTEKGKDVELRCDPISGHTALYWYRQSLGQGLEFLIYFQGNSAPDKSGLPSDRFSAERTGGSVSTLTIQRTQQEDSAVYLCASSAGTGVNEQFFGPGTRLTVL.

CDR3 sequence: CASSYTQAQYF. The CDR3, as DNA: TGTGCCAGCAGCTACACCCAGGCCCAGTACTTC. The V call is TRBV2, the J call TRBJ2-5, with D hard to call. Germline V lookup: CDR1 SNHLY, CDR2 FYNNEI. V was cut by 6 bases and J by 9 bases, with 11 bases left in between. This CDR3 is built from 11 residues.

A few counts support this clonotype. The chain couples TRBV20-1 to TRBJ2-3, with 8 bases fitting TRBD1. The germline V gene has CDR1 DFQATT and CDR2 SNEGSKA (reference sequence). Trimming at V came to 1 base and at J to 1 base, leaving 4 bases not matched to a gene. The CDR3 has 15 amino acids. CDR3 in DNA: TGCAGTGCTAGAGCCGGGACAGGACGCACAGATACGCAGTATTTT. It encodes CSARAGTGRTDTQYF.

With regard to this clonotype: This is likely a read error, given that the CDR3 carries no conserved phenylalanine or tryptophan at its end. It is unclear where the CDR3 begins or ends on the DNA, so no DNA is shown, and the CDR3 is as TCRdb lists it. This CDR3 reads CASSVGPGYTDTQ. This chain joins TRBV7-3 and TRBJ2-7; TRBD1, the table's D call, was not compared with the DNA. The CDR3 contains 13 residues when both ends are counted. CDR1 is SGHTA and CDR2 is FQGTGA in the germline V gene.

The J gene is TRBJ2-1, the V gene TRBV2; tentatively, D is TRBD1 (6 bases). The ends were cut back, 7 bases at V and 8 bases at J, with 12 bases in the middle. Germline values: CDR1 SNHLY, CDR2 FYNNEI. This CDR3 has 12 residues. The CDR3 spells CASKAAGDEQFF. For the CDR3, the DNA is TGTGCCAGCAAGGCGGCAGGGGATGAGCAGTTCTTC. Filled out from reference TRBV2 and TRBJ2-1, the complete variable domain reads EPEVTQTPSHQVTQMGQEVILRCVPISNHLYFYWYRQILGQKVEFLVSFYNNEISEKSEIFDDQFSVERPDGSNFTLKIRSTKLEDSAMYFCASKAAGDEQFFGPGTRLTVL.

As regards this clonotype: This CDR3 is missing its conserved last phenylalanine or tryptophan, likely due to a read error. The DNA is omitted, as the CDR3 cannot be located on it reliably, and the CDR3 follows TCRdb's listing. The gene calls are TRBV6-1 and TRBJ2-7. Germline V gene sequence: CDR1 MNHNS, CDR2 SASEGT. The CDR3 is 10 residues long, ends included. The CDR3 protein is CASHGTSSTY.

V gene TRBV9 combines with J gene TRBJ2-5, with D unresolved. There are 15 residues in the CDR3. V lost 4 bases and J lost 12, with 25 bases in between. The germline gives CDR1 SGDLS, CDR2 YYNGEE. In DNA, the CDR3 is TGTGCCAGCAGCACGTCGAGTTCGGGCGACCCACGAGAGTACTTC. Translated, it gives CASSTSSSGDPREYF. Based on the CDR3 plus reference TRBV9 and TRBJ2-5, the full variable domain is DSGVTQTPKHLITATGQRVTLRCSPRSGDLSVYWYQQSLDQGLQFLIQYYNGEERAKGNILERFSAQQFPDLHSELNLSSLELGDSALYFCASSTSSSGDPREYFGPGTRLLVL.

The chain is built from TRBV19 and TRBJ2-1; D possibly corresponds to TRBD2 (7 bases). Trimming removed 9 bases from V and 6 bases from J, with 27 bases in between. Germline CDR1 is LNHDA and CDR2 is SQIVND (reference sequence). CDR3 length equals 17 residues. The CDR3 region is CASSREVPRGGSNEQFF. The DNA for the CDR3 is TGTGCCAGCAGCAGAGAGGTCCCCAGGGGAGGGAGCAATGAGCAGTTCTTC.

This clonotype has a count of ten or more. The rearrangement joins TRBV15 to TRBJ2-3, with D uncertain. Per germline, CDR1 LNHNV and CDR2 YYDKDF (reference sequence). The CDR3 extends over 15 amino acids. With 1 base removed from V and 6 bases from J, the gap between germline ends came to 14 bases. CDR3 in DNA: TGTGCCACCAGCAGAGGGGCGGTCCTCAGGGATACGCAGTATTTT. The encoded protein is CATSRGAVLRDTQYF.

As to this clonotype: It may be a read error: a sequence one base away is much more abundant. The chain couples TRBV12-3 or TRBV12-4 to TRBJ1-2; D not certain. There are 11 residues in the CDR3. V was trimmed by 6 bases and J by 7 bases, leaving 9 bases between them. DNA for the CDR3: TGTGCCAGCAGCCGAGGATCTGGCTACACCTTC. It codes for CASSRGSGYTF.

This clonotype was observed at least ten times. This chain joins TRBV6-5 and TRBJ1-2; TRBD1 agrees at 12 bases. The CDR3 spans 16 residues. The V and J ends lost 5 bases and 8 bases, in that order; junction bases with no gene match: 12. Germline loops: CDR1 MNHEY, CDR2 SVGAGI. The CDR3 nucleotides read TGTGCCAGCAGTACGAACCGGGACAGGGGGCGTTGGGGCTACACCTTC. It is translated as CASSTNRDRGRWGYTF.

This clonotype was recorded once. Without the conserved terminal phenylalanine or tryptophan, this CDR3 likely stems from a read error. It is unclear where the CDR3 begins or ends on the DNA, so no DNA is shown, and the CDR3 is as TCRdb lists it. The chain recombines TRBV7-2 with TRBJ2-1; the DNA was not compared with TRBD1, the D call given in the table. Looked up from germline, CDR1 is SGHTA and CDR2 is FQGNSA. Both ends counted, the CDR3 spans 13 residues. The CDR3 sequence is CASSSGQGQWETQ.

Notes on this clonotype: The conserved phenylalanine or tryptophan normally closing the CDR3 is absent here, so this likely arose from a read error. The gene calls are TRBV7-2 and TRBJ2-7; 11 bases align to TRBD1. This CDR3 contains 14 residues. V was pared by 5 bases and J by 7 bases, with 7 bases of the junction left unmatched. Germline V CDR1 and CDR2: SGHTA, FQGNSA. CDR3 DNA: TGTGCCAGCAGCGGGACAGGGGGGATGAAAGAGCAGTACTCC. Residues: CASSGTGGMKEQYS.

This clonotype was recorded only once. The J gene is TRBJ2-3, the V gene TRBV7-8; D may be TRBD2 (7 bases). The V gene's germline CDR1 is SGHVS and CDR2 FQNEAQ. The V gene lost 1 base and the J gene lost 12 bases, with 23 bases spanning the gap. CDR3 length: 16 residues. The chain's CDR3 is CASSLEGGQNAHNQYF. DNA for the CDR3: TGTGCCAGCAGCTTAGAGGGGGGGCAGAACGCACATAACCAGTATTTT.

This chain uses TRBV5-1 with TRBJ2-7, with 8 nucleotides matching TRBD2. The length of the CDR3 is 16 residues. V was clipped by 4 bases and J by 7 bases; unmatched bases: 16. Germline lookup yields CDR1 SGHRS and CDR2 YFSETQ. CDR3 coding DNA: TGCGCCAGCAGCCTTAGCGGGGTCCTAAGCTACTGGGAGCAGTACTTC. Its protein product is CASSLSGVLSYWEQYF.

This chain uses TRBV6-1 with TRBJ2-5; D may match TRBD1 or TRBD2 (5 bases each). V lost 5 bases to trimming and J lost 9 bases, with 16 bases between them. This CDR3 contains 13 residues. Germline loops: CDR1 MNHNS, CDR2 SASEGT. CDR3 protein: CASSRVRDEPQYF. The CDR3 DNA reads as TGTGCCAGCAGTAGGGTCAGGGACGAGCCCCAGTACTTC.

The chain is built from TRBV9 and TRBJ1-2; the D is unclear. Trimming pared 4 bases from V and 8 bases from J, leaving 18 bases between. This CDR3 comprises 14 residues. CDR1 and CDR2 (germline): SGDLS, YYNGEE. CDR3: CASSIDTWDQGYTF. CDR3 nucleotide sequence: TGTGCCAGCAGCATAGATACCTGGGATCAGGGCTACACCTTC. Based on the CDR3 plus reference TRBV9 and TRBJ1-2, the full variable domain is DSGVTQTPKHLITATGQRVTLRCSPRSGDLSVYWYQQSLDQGLQFLIQYYNGEERAKGNILERFSAQQFPDLHSELNLSSLELGDSALYFCASSIDTWDQGYTFGSGTRLTVV.

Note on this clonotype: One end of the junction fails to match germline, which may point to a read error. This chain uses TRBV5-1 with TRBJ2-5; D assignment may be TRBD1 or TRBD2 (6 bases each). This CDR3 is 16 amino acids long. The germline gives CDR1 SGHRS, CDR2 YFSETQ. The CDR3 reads CASSAVTRGVFETQYF. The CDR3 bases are TGTGCCAGCAGCGCGGTAACTAGGGGGGTTTTTGAGACCCAGTACTTC.

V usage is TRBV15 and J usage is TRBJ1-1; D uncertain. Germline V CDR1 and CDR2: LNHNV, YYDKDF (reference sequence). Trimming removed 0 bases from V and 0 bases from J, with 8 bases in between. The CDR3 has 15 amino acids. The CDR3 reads CATSRDRGMNTEAFF. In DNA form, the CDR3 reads TGTGCCACCAGCAGAGATCGGGGAATGAACACTGAAGCTTTCTTT.